These T cell receptor beta chains were read from a single sample in a study of blood T cell repertoires in COVID-19. Only in-frame clones appear in the TCRdb table, and some are missing; sequencing was by immunoSEQ multiplex PCR. The repertoire holds 90,000 to 100,000 clones, with about 87% as singletons. Sequencing was performed on peripheral blood. All receptors come from a human donor in a cohort sampled during active COVID-19. Both conserved end residues are part of each CDR3. A D gene is named only where the DNA matches it firmly. Clone size is shown for a subset of rows, as once, few, many or a class of expanded clone.

D: TRBD2; V: TRBV3-1/TRBV3-2; size: NA; J: TRBJ2-7; CDR3: CASSQEPATSGSTYEQYF; DNA: TGTGCCAGCAGCCAAGAACCCGCAACTAGCGGGAGTACCTACGAGCAGTACTTC
D: NA; V: TRBV9; size: NA; J: TRBJ2-1; CDR3: CASSVLQSSYNEQFF; DNA: TGTGCCAGCAGCGTATTACAGAGCTCCTACAATGAGCAGTTCTTC
D: NA; V: TRBV7-6; size: NA; J: TRBJ2-7; CDR3: CASSLDPGPYEQYF; DNA: TGTGCCAGCAGCTTAGATCCAGGTCCCTACGAGCAGTACTTC
D: TRBD1; V: TRBV7-3; size: NA; J: TRBJ2-2; CDR3: CASSLGQANTGELFF; DNA: TGTGCCAGCAGCTTAGGACAGGCGAACACCGGGGAGCTGTTTTTT
D: NA; V: TRBV2; size: NA; J: TRBJ2-7; CDR3: CASSEPGLYEQYF; DNA: TGTGCCAGCAGTGAGCCAGGACTCTACGAGCAGTACTTC
D: NA; V: TRBV25-1; size: NA; J: TRBJ2-1; CDR3: CAIPIDFGEFF; DNA: TGTGCCATACCGATAGACTTCGGAGAGTTCTTC
D: NA; V: TRBV20-1; size: NA; J: TRBJ2-7; CDR3: CSASDGGAFYEQYF; DNA: TGCAGTGCTAGTGATGGAGGTGCCTTCTACGAGCAGTACTTC
D: NA; V: TRBV12-5; size: NA; J: TRBJ1-3; CDR3: CASGLDAVGGNTIYF; DNA: TGTGCTAGTGGTTTGGATGCGGTTGGTGGAAACACCATATATTTT
D: TRBD2; V: TRBV5-1; size: NA; J: TRBJ2-7; CDR3: CASSKPGLAGGFYEQYF; DNA: TGCGCCAGCAGCAAGCCGGGACTAGCGGGAGGCTTCTACGAGCAGTACTTC
D: NA; V: TRBV10-1; size: NA; J: TRBJ2-7; CDR3: CASSDNGDSYEQYF; DNA: TGCGCCAGCAGTGATAACGGGGACTCCTACGAGCAGTACTTC
D: TRBD1; V: TRBV6-5; size: NA; J: TRBJ1-2; CDR3: CASSTGTGAIRGYTF; DNA: TGTGCCAGCAGCACCGGGACAGGGGCAATCAGAGGCTACACCTTC
D: TRBD2; V: TRBV5-8; size: NA; J: TRBJ2-5; CDR3: CASSSGLAGVGETQYF; DNA: TGTGCCAGCAGCTCGGGACTAGCGGGAGTCGGGGAGACCCAGTACTTC
D: TRBD1; V: TRBV9; size: NA; J: TRBJ2-2; CDR3: CASSVVGQGYTGELFF; DNA: TGTGCCAGCAGCGTAGTGGGACAGGGGTACACCGGAGAGCTGTTTTTT
D: NA; V: TRBV29-1; size: NA; J: TRBJ2-1; CDR3: CSVDRQGISYNEQFF; DNA: TGCAGCGTAGACCGCCAGGGCATCTCCTACAATGAGCAGTTCTTC
D: NA; V: TRBV7-9; size: NA; J: TRBJ2-3; CDR3: CASSSSQGNSPDTQYF; DNA: TGTGCCAGCAGCTCGTCACAGGGCAACTCCCCTGATACGCAGTATTTT
D: TRBD2; V: TRBV10-1; size: NA; J: TRBJ2-1; CDR3: CASSESRLAGGNEQFF; DNA: TGCGCCAGCAGTGAGTCTAGGCTAGCGGGGGGCAATGAGCAGTTCTTC
D: NA; V: TRBV10-3; size: NA; J: TRBJ1-4; CDR3: CAISENRDAAATNEKLFF; DNA: TGTGCCATCAGTGAAAATCGGGATGCGGCAGCAACTAATGAAAAACTGTTTTTT
D: TRBD1; V: TRBV27; size: NA; J: TRBJ1-5; CDR3: CASSTQGERNQPQHF; DNA: TGTGCCAGCAGTACACAGGGGGAGCGCAATCAGCCCCAGCATTTT
D: TRBD2; V: TRBV25-1; size: NA; J: TRBJ2-1; CDR3: CASTRGAGNEQFF; DNA: TGTGCCAGCACGCGGGGGGCCGGGAATGAGCAGTTCTTC
D: NA; V: TRBV9; size: NA; J: TRBJ2-1; CDR3: CASSAPLGGAGNEQFF; DNA: TGTGCCAGCAGCGCCCCATTAGGGGGGGCGGGCAATGAGCAGTTCTTC
D: NA; V: TRBV5-5; size: NA; J: TRBJ1-4; CDR3: CASSWDKTNEKLFF; DNA: TGTGCCAGCAGCTGGGACAAGACTAATGAAAAACTGTTTTTT
D: TRBD1; V: TRBV27; size: once; J: TRBJ1-1; CDR3: CASSSGTGGTEAFF; DNA: TGTGCCAGCAGTTCCGGGACAGGGGGAACTGAAGCTTTCTTT
D: TRBD2; V: TRBV5-1; size: NA; J: TRBJ2-5; CDR3: CASASGGLTYQETQYF; DNA: TGCGCCAGCGCTAGCGGGGGCCTTACGTACCAAGAGACCCAGTACTTC
D: TRBD1; V: TRBV9; size: NA; J: TRBJ1-1; CDR3: CASSVETGGVWIWNTEAFF; DNA: TGTGCCAGCAGCGTAGAGACAGGGGGCGTCTGGATTTGGAACACTGAAGCTTTCTTT
D: TRBD1; V: TRBV4-1; size: NA; J: TRBJ1-2; CDR3: CASSQNSAGTGAGYTF; DNA: TGCGCCAGCAGCCAAAATTCGGCCGGGACAGGGGCTGGCTACACCTTC
D: NA; V: TRBV5-4; size: NA; J: TRBJ1-1; CDR3: CASSYGGTEAFF; DNA: TGTGCCAGCAGTTACGGGGGAACTGAAGCTTTCTTT
D: NA; V: TRBV6-4; size: NA; J: TRBJ2-2; CDR3: CASSERHYTGELFF; DNA: TGTGCCAGCAGTGAGAGGCATTACACCGGGGAGCTGTTTTTT
D: TRBD2; V: TRBV19; size: NA; J: TRBJ2-1; CDR3: CASSIGLAGGSAYNEQFF; DNA: TGTGCCAGTAGTATTGGACTAGCGGGAGGTTCTGCCTACAATGAGCAGTTCTTC
D: NA; V: TRBV7-2; size: NA; J: TRBJ2-1; CDR3: CASSLRRVAYNEQFF; DNA: TGTGCCAGCAGCTTACGGCGGGTAGCCTACAATGAGCAGTTCTTC
D: TRBD1; V: TRBV2; size: NA; J: TRBJ1-2; CDR3: CASKMFGATGGAKIDGYTF; DNA: TGTGCCAGCAAAATGTTTGGGGCGACAGGGGGCGCGAAAATTGATGGCTACACCTTC
D: TRBD1; V: TRBV14; size: few; J: TRBJ1-1; CDR3: CASSQITGTVNTEAFF; DNA: TGTGCCAGCAGCCAAATTACCGGGACAGTGAACACTGAAGCTTTCTTT
D: NA; V: TRBV20-1; size: NA; J: TRBJ1-3; CDR3: CSASQDSRNTIYF; DNA: TGCAGTGCTAGTCAGGACAGTCGAAACACCATATATTTT
D: NA; V: TRBV19; size: NA; J: TRBJ1-2; CDR3: CASSIRRGNYGYTF; DNA: TGTGCCAGTAGTATACGGCGAGGGAACTATGGCTACACCTTC
D: NA; V: TRBV27; size: NA; J: TRBJ1-2; CDR3: CASSQGYGEFYGYTF; DNA: TGTGCCAGCAGCCAGGGGTATGGGGAGTTCTATGGCTACACCTTC
D: TRBD2; V: TRBV30; size: NA; J: TRBJ2-2; CDR3: CAWSSGGAGFIGELFF; DNA: TGTGCCTGGAGTTCCGGGGGGGCCGGTTTCATCGGGGAGCTGTTTTTT
D: NA; V: TRBV27; size: NA; J: TRBJ1-2; CDR3: CASSLSFGSYGYTF; DNA: TGTGCCAGCAGTTTATCTTTTGGCAGCTATGGCTACACCTTC
D: NA; V: TRBV30; size: NA; J: TRBJ1-5; CDR3: CAWSTSSNQPQHF; DNA: TGTGCCTGGAGTACTTCTAGCAATCAGCCCCAGCATTTT
D: NA; V: TRBV5-6; size: NA; J: TRBJ2-3; CDR3: CASSLDDRHSLLTDTQYF; DNA: TGTGCCAGCAGCTTGGACGACAGACACAGTCTCCTCACAGATACGCAGTATTTT
D: TRBD2; V: TRBV2; size: NA; J: TRBJ2-3; CDR3: CASMAGLDTDTQYF; DNA: TGTGCCAGCATGGCGGGACTAGACACAGATACGCAGTATTTT
D: TRBD1; V: TRBV7-9; size: NA; J: TRBJ2-1; CDR3: CASSMWDRSYNEQFF; DNA: TGTGCCAGCAGCATGTGGGACAGGTCCTACAATGAGCAGTTCTTC
D: NA; V: TRBV6-5; size: NA; J: TRBJ2-2; CDR3: CASSQGSGELFF; DNA: TGTGCCAGCAGTCAGGGTTCCGGGGAGCTGTTTTTT
D: NA; V: TRBV7-7; size: few; J: TRBJ1-5; CDR3: CASSLYRCDRGGNQPQHF; DNA: NA
D: TRBD2; V: TRBV3-1/TRBV3-2; size: NA; J: TRBJ2-1; CDR3: CAWIRIAGGLSSYNEQFF; DNA: TGTGCCTGGATCAGGATAGCGGGGGGGCTGAGCTCCTACAATGAGCAGTTCTTC
D: NA; V: TRBV5-1; size: NA; J: TRBJ2-1; CDR3: CASSLTTGLNEQFF; DNA: TGCGCCAGCAGCCTCACTACAGGTCTCAATGAGCAGTTCTTC
D: NA; V: TRBV11-2; size: few; J: TRBJ1-1; CDR3: CASSLGGQVSNTEAFF; DNA: TGTGCCAGCAGCTTAGGGGGACAAGTATCGAACACTGAAGCTTTCTTT
D: TRBD2; V: TRBV3-1/TRBV3-2; size: NA; J: TRBJ2-3; CDR3: CASSQGRRGSPPDTQYF; DNA: TGTGCCAGCAGCCAAGGAAGGCGGGGGTCCCCCCCAGATACGCAGTATTTT